Each of the 4 T cell receptor beta chains below was sequenced from the same sample in a study of shared clonotypes between healthy human individuals. Data came from immunoSEQ multiplex PCR; TCRdb stores just in-frame clones and leaves some out. The sample comprises roughly 500,000 clones, roughly 95% of which are singletons, and 0.055% to 0.075% rests with the top ten. The sequenced material came from naive CD4+ T cells sorted from blood. Indicated subset: CD45RA+ positively selected. The source of these receptors is a woman in her twenties or thirties in good health.

The chain recombines TRBV19 with TRBJ1-1; D possibly corresponds to TRBD1 (6 bases). The germline V gene encodes CDR1 LNHDA and CDR2 SQIVND (reference sequence). Trimming cost V 8 bases and J 1 base, with 11 bases left between them. This CDR3 is 13 amino acids long. The CDR3 here is CASRTDTNTEAFF. CDR3 nucleotides: TGTGCCAGTCGGACAGATACGAACACTGAAGCTTTCTTT.

The rearrangement joins TRBV7-9 to TRBJ2-5; 8 nucleotides align to TRBD1. Germline V lookup: CDR1 SEHNR, CDR2 FQNEAQ (reference sequence). This CDR3 has 15 amino acids. After removal of 1 base from V and 2 bases from J, the junction contained 3 bases not matched to a gene. The CDR3 nucleotides are TGTGCCAGCAGCTTAGGAGGGGACAGGCAAGAGACCCAGTACTTC. Amino acid sequence: CASSLGGDRQETQYF.

The DNA for the CDR3 is TGTGCCAGTACCGAGAGGACTAGCCGAGATACGCAGTATTTT. Protein product: CASTERTSRDTQYF. The chain employs TRBV19 and TRBJ2-3, with 8 bases matching TRBD2. The germline gives CDR1 LNHDA, CDR2 SQIVND (reference sequence). Trimming took 7 bases from V and 5 from J; bases not matched to a gene: 8. This CDR3 region has 14 residues.

The chain links TRBV5-4 to TRBJ1-1, with 7 bases matching TRBD1. The CDR3 contains 16 residues. Trimming at V came to 0 bases and at J to 0 bases, leaving 5 bases not matched to a gene. Germline loops: CDR1 SGHNT, CDR2 YYREEE (reference sequence). CDR3 protein: CASSLGQGVMNTEAFF. The CDR3 nucleotides are TGTGCCAGCAGCTTGGGGCAGGGGGTCATGAACACTGAAGCTTTCTTT.